This is a list of T cell receptor beta chains from one sample in a study of blood T cell repertoires in COVID-19. Method: immunoSEQ multiplex PCR; TCRdb's copy keeps in-frame clones and lacks some. The table has around 140,000 clones, about 91% seen once. The sequenced sample consisted of peripheral blood. The receptor source for this set is a human donor in a cohort sampled during active COVID-19. CDR3s include the opening cysteine and the closing phenylalanine or tryptophan. Fields, in order: clone size, D gene, J gene, V gene, CDR3 protein, CDR3 DNA. D genes are given only for firm matches. Clone sizes are given selectively: once, few, many, or a class where the clone is expanded.

- - TRBJ1-2 TRBV18 CASSPLLSGYTF TGTGCCAGCTCACCATTGTTGAGTGGCTACACCTTC
- - TRBJ2-7 TRBV2 CASSEAADGGPGEQYF TGTGCCAGCAGTGAAGCGGCGGACGGGGGGCCTGGCGAGCAGTACTTC
- TRBD2 TRBJ2-3 TRBV4-1 CASSQGVSGGAGGQEYF TGCGCCAGCAGCCAAGGAGTTAGCGGGGGGGCGGGGGGTCAGGAGTATTTT
- TRBD1 TRBJ1-4 TRBV18 CASSPRDSLNEKLFF TGTGCCAGCTCACCCCGGGACAGCCTTAATGAAAAACTGTTTTTT
- - TRBJ2-5 TRBV29-1 CSVGISFRVETQYF TGCAGCGTTGGAATTTCGTTCAGGGTGGAGACCCAGTACTTC
- - TRBJ1-5 TRBV19 CASRGGRYNQPQHF TGTGCCAGTAGGGGGGGACGGTACAATCAGCCCCAGCATTTT
- TRBD2 TRBJ2-5 TRBV7-9 CAGVSGRGETQYF TGTGCCGGGGTTTCCGGGAGGGGAGAGACCCAGTACTTC
- TRBD1 TRBJ2-7 TRBV10-3 CAISAQGATYEQYF TGTGCCATCAGTGCGCAGGGGGCGACCTACGAGCAGTACTTC
- - TRBJ1-5 TRBV7-2 CASSLEPGVSNQPQHF TGTGCCAGCAGCTTAGAACCAGGCGTTAGCAATCAGCCCCAGCATTTT
once TRBD1 TRBJ1-2 TRBV3-1/TRBV3-2 CASSPERTGGGYTF TGTGCCAGCAGCCCTGAGAGGACAGGGGGCGGCTACACCTTC
- TRBD2 TRBJ2-2 TRBV3-1/TRBV3-2 CASSPAGAGAGGELFF TGTGCCAGCAGCCCGGCGGGAGCGGGGGCTGGCGGGGAGCTGTTTTTT
- TRBD2 TRBJ2-7 TRBV4-1 CASSQLAGGRYEQYF TGCGCCAGCAGCCAACTAGCGGGGGGCCGGTACGAGCAGTACTTC
- - TRBJ1-5 TRBV30 CALGDFNQPQHF TGTGCCTTAGGGGACTTCAATCAGCCCCAGCATTTT
- TRBD1 TRBJ1-1 TRBV5-1 CASSYVSGGNTEAFF TGCGCCAGCAGCTACGTATCAGGGGGGAACACTGAAGCTTTCTTT
- TRBD2 TRBJ2-4 TRBV6-6 CANSGSDKNIQYF TGTGCCAATAGCGGGTCGGACAAAAACATTCAGTACTTC
- TRBD1 TRBJ1-6 TRBV6-4 CASRLTGSGNSPLHF TGTGCCAGCAGATTGACAGGGTCGGGAAATTCACCCCTCCACTTT
- - TRBJ2-5 TRBV5-4 CASSLIGGAGETQYF TGTGCCAGCAGCTTGATCGGCGGGGCCGGAGAGACCCAGTACTTC
- TRBD2 TRBJ2-3 TRBV27 CASSSLDASGVGDTQYF TGTGCCAGCAGTTCCCTGGACGCTAGCGGGGTAGGAGATACGCAGTATTTT
once TRBD1 TRBJ2-5 TRBV11-2 CASSDREETQYF TGTGCCAGCAGCGACAGGGAAGAGACCCAGTACTTC